This TCR beta chain was recovered during a study of PD-L1 blockade in urothelial cancer. Produced via immunoSEQ multiplex PCR; TCRdb's table is partial and in-frame only. The sample records some 49,000 clones, approximately 90% being singletons. This clone was seen a single time. CDR1 is MNHEY and CDR2 is SVGAGI in the germline V gene. The V and J ends lost 3 bases and 9 bases, in that order; junction bases with no gene match: 5. This CDR3 is 13 amino acids long. The material was PBMCs, obtained around atezolizumab (anti-PD-L1) treatment. This chain links TRBV6-5 with TRBJ2-1; TRBD2 agrees at 7 bases. This clonotype was obtained from a man aged 55 to 70 with urothelial cancer. The CDR3 coding sequence is TGTGCCAGCAGTTATGGACTAGGACGTGAGCAGTTCTTC. Its translation: CASSYGLGREQFF.